This T cell receptor beta chain was documented in a study of technical replicates of blood from a handful of donors. Some clones are missing from TCRdb's copy, which holds only in-frame ones; the method was immunoSEQ multiplex PCR. The sample includes 65,000 to 90,000 clones, roughly 90% of them seen just once. Trimming left V 7 bases short and J 4 bases short, with 17 bases between. Germline V gives CDR1 SQVTM, CDR2 ANQGSEA. The CDR3 is 13 amino acids. This sequence was found in a human donor in good health. Some clones in this sample may be carry-over from other donors' samples. Sequences were obtained from PBMCs. The chain carries TRBV29-1 and TRBJ2-7; D may be TRBD1 (5 bases). The CDR3 spells CSADLGQGYEQYF. The DNA of the CDR3 is TGCAGCGCCGACCTGGGTCAGGGTTACGAGCAGTACTTC.